One sample yielded the 15 T cell receptor beta chains listed below, sequenced in a study of CD8 T cells in Susac syndrome (dated by TCRdb to about 2019). Library preparation was by the immunoSEQ multiplex PCR assay. RNA was extracted with the RNeasy kit and roughly 0.45 to 1 ug was reverse transcribed using random hexamers. The raw public data were reprocessed by TCRdb itself: fastp quality trimming at Q25, MiXCR clonotype calling, in-frame beta chains only. For every CDR3 protein sequence, its rows merge into one entry that carries the most common genes and DNA. Counted in this sample were under 250,000 distinct CDR3 sequences; 93% of them appeared once. The ten top clones hold about 0.07% of the sample. Source material: CD4+ T cells from PBMCs. These receptors all stem from a human donor with multiple sclerosis.

J is TRBJ1-5 and V is TRBV6-5; no clear D. The CDR3 contains 13 residues. Trimming took 4 bases from V and 5 from J, leaving 9 bases between them. The germline V gene has CDR1 MNHEY and CDR2 SVGAGI. The CDR3 DNA reads as TGTGCCAGCAGTTCTTACAGTTATCAGCCCCAGCATTTT. Its protein is CASSSYSYQPQHF.

This clonotype was counted a few times. This chain joins TRBV5-4 and TRBJ2-4; D is perhaps TRBD1 (6 bases). The V gene's germline CDR1 is SGHNT and CDR2 YYREEE (reference sequence). CDR3 length: 13 amino acids. With 3 bases removed from V and 5 bases from J, the gap between germline ends came to 9 bases. The CDR3 loop reads CASSWAGENIQYF. The DNA for the CDR3 is TGTGCCAGCAGCTGGGCAGGGGAAAACATTCAGTACTTC.

This chain joins TRBV30 and TRBJ1-4, with 7 bases aligning to TRBD1. The CDR3 has 14 amino acids. Germline loops: CDR1 GTSNPN, CDR2 SVGIG (reference sequence). With 5 bases clipped from V and 0 bases from J, the junction kept 3 bases outside the gene matches. In DNA form, the CDR3 reads TGTGCCTGGGACCAGGGGGCAACTAATGAAAAACTGTTTTTT. Residues: CAWDQGATNEKLFF.

This chain joins TRBV3-1 and TRBJ2-2; possible D gene TRBD1, 6 bases. The CDR3 is 14 amino acids. V was clipped by 7 bases and J by 2 bases, with 11 bases between them. Looked up from germline, CDR1 is LGHDT and CDR2 is YNNKEL (reference sequence). The CDR3 loop reads CASTTGTNTGELFF. The CDR3, as DNA: TGTGCCAGCACCACAGGGACCAACACCGGGGAGCTGTTTTTT.

The chain carries TRBV20-1 and TRBJ2-3; D uncertain. Trimming removed 1 base from V and 2 bases from J, with 4 bases in between. The germline V gene encodes CDR1 DFQATT and CDR2 SNEGSKA (reference sequence). This CDR3 is 12 amino acids long. The chain's CDR3 is CSARGDTDTQYF. The CDR3 DNA follows: TGCAGTGCTAGAGGAGACACAGATACGCAGTATTTT.

The chain joins TRBV19 to TRBJ2-2, with no clear D. The CDR3 is made up of 13 amino acids. The germline V and J ends were trimmed by 6 bases and 8 bases, with 13 bases remaining between them. Germline CDR1 reads LNHDA; CDR2 reads SQIVND (reference sequence). Here the CDR3 DNA reads TGTGCCAGTAGGGCGGACGGGCTAGGGGAGCTGTTTTTT. Amino acid sequence: CASRADGLGELFF.

This clonotype came up once. The J gene is TRBJ1-2, the V gene TRBV10-2; no clear D. The germline V and J ends were trimmed by 7 bases and 0 bases, with 15 bases remaining between them. This CDR3 is 15 amino acids long. Germline CDR1 reads WSHSY; CDR2 reads SAAADI. The CDR3 is CASTPPAAANYGYTF. The CDR3 DNA follows: TGCGCCAGCACACCTCCGGCGGCGGCTAACTATGGCTACACCTTC.

The chain recombines TRBV2 with TRBJ1-1, with D uncertain. V was pared by 4 bases and J by 2 bases, with 11 bases between. The length of the CDR3 is 14 residues. Germline V gene lookup returns CDR1 SNHLY and CDR2 FYNNEI. The CDR3 spells CASSALLGNTEAFF. In DNA form, the CDR3 reads TGTGCCAGCAGTGCCTTGTTGGGAAACACTGAAGCTTTCTTT.

The rearrangement uses TRBV6-5 and TRBJ2-6, with D maybe TRBD1 (6 bases). With 4 bases removed from V and 0 bases from J, the gap between germline ends came to 13 bases. Germline assignment: CDR1 MNHEY and CDR2 SVGAGI. The CDR3 is 17 amino acids. CDR3 in amino acids: CASSSPGQPSGANVLTF. CDR3 sequence (DNA): TGTGCCAGCAGTTCTCCGGGACAACCCTCTGGGGCCAACGTCCTGACTTTC.

The V gene is TRBV5-1, the J gene TRBJ2-2; maybe TRBD2 (5 bases). Trimming pared 0 bases from V and 4 bases from J, leaving 16 bases between. The length of the CDR3 is 17 residues. Looked up from germline, CDR1 is SGHRS and CDR2 is YFSETQ. This CDR3 is CASSLAVGDPGTGELFF. The CDR3 DNA is TGCGCCAGCAGCTTGGCCGTCGGGGATCCCGGCACCGGGGAGCTGTTTTTT.

The V and J genes are TRBV18 and TRBJ1-1, with D possibly being TRBD1 (5 bases). The CDR3 runs to 15 residues. Trimming took 3 bases from V and 0 from J, leaving 11 bases between them. From germline, CDR1 is KGHSH and CDR2 LQKENI. CDR3 DNA: TGTGCCAGCTCACCCGGGGCGAGGATGAACACTGAAGCTTTCTTT. Amino acid sequence: CASSPGARMNTEAFF.

The sample holds a few counts of this clonotype. The rearrangement links TRBV6-5 to TRBJ1-1, with 7 bases aligning to TRBD1. V trimming: 5 bases; J trimming: 2 bases; junction bases outside the gene matches: 8. CDR1 and CDR2 (germline): MNHEY, SVGAGI. The CDR3 sequence is 15 residues long. CDR3 sequence reads: CASSPPPGGNTEAFF. The CDR3 nucleotides are TGTGCCAGCAGTCCCCCTCCAGGGGGAAACACTGAAGCTTTCTTT.

This chain uses TRBV3-1 with TRBJ2-1, with TRBD2 matching over 10 bases. J gave up 4 bases and V 4 bases, and 4 bases lay outside the gene matches. Germline values: CDR1 LGHDT, CDR2 YNNKEL (reference sequence). The CDR3 length is 15 residues. The CDR3 DNA is TGTGCCAGCAGCCCTACGACTAGCGGGTACAATGAGCAGTTCTTC. Its translation is CASSPTTSGYNEQFF.

The gene calls are TRBV10-3 and TRBJ1-2, with 9 bases fitting TRBD1. J lost 8 bases, V lost 6 bases, and 10 bases had no gene match. Germline V gives CDR1 ENHRY, CDR2 SYGVKD. The CDR3 runs to 14 residues. CDR3 amino acids: CAISPGQGPEGYTF. The CDR3 DNA reads TGTGCCATCAGCCCGGGACAGGGACCCGAGGGCTACACCTTC.

The V call is TRBV6-5, the J call TRBJ1-1; D is undetermined. Between the trimmed V and J ends, which lost 8 bases and 0 bases, there was a span of 7 bases. Germline V gene sequence: CDR1 MNHEY, CDR2 SVGAGI. The CDR3 is 12 residues long. The CDR3 region has the DNA TGTGCCAGCTGGGAGATGAACACTGAAGCTTTCTTT. Translated: CASWEMNTEAFF.